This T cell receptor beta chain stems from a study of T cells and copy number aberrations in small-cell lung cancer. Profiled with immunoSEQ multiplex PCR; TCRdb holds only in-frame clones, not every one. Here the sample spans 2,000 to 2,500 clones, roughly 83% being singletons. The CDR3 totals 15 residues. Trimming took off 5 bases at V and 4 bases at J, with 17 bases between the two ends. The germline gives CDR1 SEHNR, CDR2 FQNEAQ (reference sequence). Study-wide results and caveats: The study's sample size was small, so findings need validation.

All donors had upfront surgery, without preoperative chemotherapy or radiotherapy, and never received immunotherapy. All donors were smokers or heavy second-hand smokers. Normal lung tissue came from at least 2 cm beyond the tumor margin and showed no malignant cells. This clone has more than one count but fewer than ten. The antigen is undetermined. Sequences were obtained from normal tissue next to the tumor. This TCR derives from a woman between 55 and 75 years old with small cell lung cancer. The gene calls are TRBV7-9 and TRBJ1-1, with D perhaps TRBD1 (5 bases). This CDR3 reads CASSTPSGGITEAFF. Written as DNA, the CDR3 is TGTGCCAGCAGCACCCCGAGTGGGGGAATCACTGAAGCTTTCTTT.